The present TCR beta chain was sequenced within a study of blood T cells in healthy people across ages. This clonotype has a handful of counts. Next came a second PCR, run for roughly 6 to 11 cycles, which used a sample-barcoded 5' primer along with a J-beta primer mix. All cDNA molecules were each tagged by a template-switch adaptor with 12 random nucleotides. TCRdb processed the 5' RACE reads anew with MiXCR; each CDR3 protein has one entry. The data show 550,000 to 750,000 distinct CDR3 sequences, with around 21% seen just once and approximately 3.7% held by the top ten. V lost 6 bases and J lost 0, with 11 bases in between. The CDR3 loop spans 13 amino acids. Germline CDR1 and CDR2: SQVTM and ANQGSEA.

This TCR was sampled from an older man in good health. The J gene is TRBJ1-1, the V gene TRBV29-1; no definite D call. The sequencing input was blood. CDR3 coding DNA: TGCAGCGTGGGTGAGGGAGTGAACACTGAAGCTTTCTTT. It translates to CSVGEGVNTEAFF.